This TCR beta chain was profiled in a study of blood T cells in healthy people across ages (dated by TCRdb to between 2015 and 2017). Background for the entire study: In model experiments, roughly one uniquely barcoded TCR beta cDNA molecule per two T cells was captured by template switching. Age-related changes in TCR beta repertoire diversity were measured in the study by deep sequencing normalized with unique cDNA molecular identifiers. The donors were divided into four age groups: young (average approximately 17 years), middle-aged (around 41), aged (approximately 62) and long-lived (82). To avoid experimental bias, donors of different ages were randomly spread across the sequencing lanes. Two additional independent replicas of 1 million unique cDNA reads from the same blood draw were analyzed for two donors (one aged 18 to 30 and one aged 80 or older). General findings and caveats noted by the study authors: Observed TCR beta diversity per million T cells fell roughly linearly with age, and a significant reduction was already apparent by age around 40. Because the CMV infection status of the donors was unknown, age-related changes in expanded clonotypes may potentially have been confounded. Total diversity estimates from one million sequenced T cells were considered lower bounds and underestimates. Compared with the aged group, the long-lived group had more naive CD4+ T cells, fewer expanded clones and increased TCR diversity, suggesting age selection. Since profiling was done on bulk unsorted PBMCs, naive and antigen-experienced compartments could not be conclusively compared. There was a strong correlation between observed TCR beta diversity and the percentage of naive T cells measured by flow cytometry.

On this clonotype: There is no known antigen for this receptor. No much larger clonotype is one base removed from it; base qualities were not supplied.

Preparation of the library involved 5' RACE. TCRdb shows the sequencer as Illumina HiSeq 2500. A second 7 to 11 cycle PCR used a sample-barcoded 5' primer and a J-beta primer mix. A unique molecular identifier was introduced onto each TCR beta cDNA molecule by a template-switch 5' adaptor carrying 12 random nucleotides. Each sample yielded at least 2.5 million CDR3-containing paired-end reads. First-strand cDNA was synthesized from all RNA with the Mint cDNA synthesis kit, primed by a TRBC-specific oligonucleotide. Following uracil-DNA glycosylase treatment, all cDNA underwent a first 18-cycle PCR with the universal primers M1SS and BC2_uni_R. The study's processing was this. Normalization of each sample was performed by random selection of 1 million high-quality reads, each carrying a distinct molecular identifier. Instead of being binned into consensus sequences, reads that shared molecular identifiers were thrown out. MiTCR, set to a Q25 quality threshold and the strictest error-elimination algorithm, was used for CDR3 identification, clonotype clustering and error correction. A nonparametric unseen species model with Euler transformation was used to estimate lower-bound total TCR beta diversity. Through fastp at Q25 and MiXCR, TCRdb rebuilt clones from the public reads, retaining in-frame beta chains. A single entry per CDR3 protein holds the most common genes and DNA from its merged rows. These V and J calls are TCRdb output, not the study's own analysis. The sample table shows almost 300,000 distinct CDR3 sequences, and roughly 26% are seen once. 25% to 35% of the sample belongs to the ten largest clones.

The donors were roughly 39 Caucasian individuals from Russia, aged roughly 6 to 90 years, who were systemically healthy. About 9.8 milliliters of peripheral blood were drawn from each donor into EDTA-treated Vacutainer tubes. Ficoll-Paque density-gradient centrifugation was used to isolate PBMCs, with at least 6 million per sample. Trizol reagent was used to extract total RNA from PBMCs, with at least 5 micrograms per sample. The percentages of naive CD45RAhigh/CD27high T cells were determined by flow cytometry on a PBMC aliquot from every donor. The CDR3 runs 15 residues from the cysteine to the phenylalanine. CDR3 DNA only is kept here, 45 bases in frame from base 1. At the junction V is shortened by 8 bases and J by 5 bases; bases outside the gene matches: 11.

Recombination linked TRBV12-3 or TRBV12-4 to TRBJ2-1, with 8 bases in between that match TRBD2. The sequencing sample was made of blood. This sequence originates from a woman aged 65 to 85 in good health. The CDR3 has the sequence CASQVAGGWHNEQFF. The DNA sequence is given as TGTGCCAGCCAGGTCGCGGGAGGATGGCACAATGAGCAGTTCTTC.